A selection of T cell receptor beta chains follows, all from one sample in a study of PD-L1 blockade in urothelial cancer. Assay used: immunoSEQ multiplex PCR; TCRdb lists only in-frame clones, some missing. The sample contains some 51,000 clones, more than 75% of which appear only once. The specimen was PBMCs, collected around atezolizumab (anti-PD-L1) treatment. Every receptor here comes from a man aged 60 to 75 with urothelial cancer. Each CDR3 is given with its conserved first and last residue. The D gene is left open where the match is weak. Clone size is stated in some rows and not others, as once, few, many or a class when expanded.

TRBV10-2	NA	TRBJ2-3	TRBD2	CASSEAGGLDTQYF	TGCGCCAGCAGTGAAGCGGGGGGGCTTGATACGCAGTATTTT
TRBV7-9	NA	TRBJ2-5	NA	CASSPTSGGETQYF	TGTGCCAGCAGCCCCACCTCTGGAGGAGAGACCCAGTACTTC
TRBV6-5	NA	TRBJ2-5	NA	CASRQDQETQYF	TGTGCCAGCAGACAGGACCAAGAGACCCAGTACTTC
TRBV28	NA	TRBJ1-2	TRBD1	CASSSTGAGGYTF	TGTGCCAGCAGTTCGACAGGGGCGGGGGGCTACACCTTC
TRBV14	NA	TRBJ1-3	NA	CASSQDPAGLGNTIYF	TGTGCCAGCAGCCAAGATCCCGCAGGGCTAGGAAACACCATATATTTT
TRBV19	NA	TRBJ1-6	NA	CASRSGEAYNSPLHF	TGTGCCAGTAGGAGTGGGGAGGCCTATAATTCACCCCTCCACTTT
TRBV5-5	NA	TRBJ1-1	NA	CASSLLAGKTEAFF	TGTGCCAGCAGCTTGCTGGCAGGGAAGACTGAAGCTTTCTTT
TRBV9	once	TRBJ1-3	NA	CASSATQGGAGNTIYF	TGTGCCAGCAGCGCAACACAGGGTGGTGCTGGAAACACCATATATTTT
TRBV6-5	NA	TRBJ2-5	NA	CASSYSGGGETQYF	TGTGCCAGCAGTTACTCCGGCGGTGGAGAGACCCAGTACTTC
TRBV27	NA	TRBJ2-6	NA	CASSGGRGGGSGANVLTF	TGTGCCAGCAGTGGGGGGCGCGGGGGCGGATCTGGGGCCAACGTCCTGACTTTC
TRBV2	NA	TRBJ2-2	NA	CASSERLDTGELFF	TGTGCCAGCAGTGAACGACTAGACACCGGGGAGCTGTTTTTT
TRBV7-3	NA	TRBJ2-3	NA	CASSLTGRGRPDTQYF	TGTGCCAGCAGCTTAACTGGCAGGGGGAGGCCAGATACGCAGTATTTT
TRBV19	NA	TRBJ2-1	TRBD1	CATLDRGSYNEQFF	TGTGCCACCTTAGACAGGGGATCGTACAATGAGCAGTTCTTC
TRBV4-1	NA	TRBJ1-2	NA	CASSQDVRNSPRGGYTF	TGCGCCAGCAGCCAAGATGTGAGGAACAGCCCCCGGGGTGGCTACACCTTC
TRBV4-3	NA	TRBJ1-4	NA	CASSQDEGIREKLFF	TGCGCCAGCAGCCAAGATGAGGGAATACGAGAAAAACTGTTTTTT
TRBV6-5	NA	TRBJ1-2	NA	CASSYSIRGAGYTF	TGTGCCAGCAGTTACTCGATCCGGGGTGCTGGCTACACCTTC
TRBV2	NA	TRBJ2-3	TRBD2	CASRGLAGGTDTQYF	TGTGCCAGCAGGGGACTAGCCGGGGGCACAGATACGCAGTATTTT
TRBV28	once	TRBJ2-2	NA	CASSFNRLNTGELFF	TGTGCCAGCAGTTTTAATAGACTTAACACCGGGGAGCTGTTTTTT
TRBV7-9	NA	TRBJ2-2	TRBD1	CASSHDRGPGELFF	TGTGCCAGCAGCCACGACAGGGGGCCCGGGGAGCTGTTTTTT
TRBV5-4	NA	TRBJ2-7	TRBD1	CASSLVTGREQYF	TGTGCCAGCAGCCTAGTGACAGGGCGAGAGCAGTACTTC
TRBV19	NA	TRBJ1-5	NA	CASAEVFSNQPQHF	TGTGCCAGCGCTGAGGTTTTTAGCAATCAGCCCCAGCATTTT
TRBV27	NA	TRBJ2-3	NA	CASSLAVQVLDKDWTQYF	TGTGCCAGCAGTTTAGCGGTTCAGGTCCTGGATAAGGACTGGACGCAGTATTTT
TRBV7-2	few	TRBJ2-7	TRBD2	CASSLTPGGGDHEQYF	TGTGCCAGCAGTCTTACCCCCGGCGGGGGGGACCACGAGCAGTACTTC
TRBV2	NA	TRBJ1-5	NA	CASSEGGINQPQHF	TGTGCCAGCAGTGAGGGAGGGATCAATCAGCCCCAGCATTTT
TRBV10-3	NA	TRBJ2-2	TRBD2	CAISGGAGELFF	TGTGCCATCAGCGGGGGGGCCGGGGAGCTGTTTTTT
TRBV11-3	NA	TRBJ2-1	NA	CASSFETGAPHNEQFF	TGTGCCAGCAGCTTCGAAACAGGAGCCCCACACAATGAGCAGTTCTTC
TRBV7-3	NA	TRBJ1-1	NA	CASSLQENTEAFF	TGTGCCAGCAGCTTGCAGGAGAACACTGAAGCTTTCTTT
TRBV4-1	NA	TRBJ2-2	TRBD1	CASSQAGGGTGELFF	TGCGCCAGCAGCCAGGCAGGGGGCGGCACCGGGGAGCTGTTTTTT
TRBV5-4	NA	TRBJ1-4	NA	CASSPGDTLNGKLFF	TGTGCCAGCAGCCCAGGCGACACCCTAAACGGAAAACTGTTTTTT
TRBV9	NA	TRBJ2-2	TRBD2	CASSLGQGASGRAGELFF	TGTGCCAGCAGCCTGGGACAGGGAGCTAGCGGGAGGGCCGGGGAGCTGTTTTTT
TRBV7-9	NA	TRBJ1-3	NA	CASSLTGASGNTIYF	TGTGCCAGCAGTTTAACAGGTGCCTCTGGAAACACCATATATTTT
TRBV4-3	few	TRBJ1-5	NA	CASSRNGQSNQPQHF	TGCGCCAGCAGCCGTAACGGACAGTCCAATCAGCCCCAGCATTTT
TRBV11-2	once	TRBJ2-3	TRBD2	CASSLEGGSGRDTDTQYF	TGTGCCAGCAGCTTAGAAGGTGGTAGCGGGAGGGACACAGATACGCAGTATTTT
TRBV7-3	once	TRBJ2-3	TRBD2	CASSPGLADTQYF	TGTGCCAGCAGCCCCGGACTAGCGGATACGCAGTATTTT
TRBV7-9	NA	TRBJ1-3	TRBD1	CASSRGGGTGAGNTIYF	TGTGCCAGCAGCCGAGGGGGCGGGACAGGGGCTGGAAACACCATATATTTT
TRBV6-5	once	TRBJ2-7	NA	CASRSTGLETYEQYF	TGTGCCAGCAGATCTACAGGGCTGGAAACCTACGAGCAGTACTTC
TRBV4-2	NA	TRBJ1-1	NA	CASSPPTDEAFF	TGTGCCAGCAGCCCGCCTACAGATGAAGCTTTCTTT
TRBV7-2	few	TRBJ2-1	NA	CASSLFGSGEQFF	TGTGCCAGCAGCTTGTTTGGTTCGGGTGAGCAGTTCTTC
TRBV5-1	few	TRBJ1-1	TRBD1	CASSSRTGGETEAFF	TGCGCCAGCAGCTCGAGGACAGGTGGGGAGACTGAAGCTTTCTTT
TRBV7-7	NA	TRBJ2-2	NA	CASSLARGSANTGELFF	TGTGCCAGCAGCTTAGCCCGGGGGTCGGCGAACACCGGGGAGCTGTTTTTT
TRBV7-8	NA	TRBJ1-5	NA	CASSFSSNQPQHF	TGTGCCAGCAGCTTCTCTAGCAATCAGCCCCAGCATTTT
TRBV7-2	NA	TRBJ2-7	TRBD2	CASSLAHSGGGSYEQYF	TGTGCCAGCAGCTTAGCACATTCGGGGGGGGGCTCCTACGAGCAGTACTTC
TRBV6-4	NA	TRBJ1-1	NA	CASPRKTQGTLGAFF	TGTGCCAGCCCAAGAAAAACACAGGGTACTCTTGGAGCTTTCTTT
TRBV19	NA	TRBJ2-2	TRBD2	CASSIFLTSGEWLFF	TGTGCCAGTAGTATATTTTTGACTAGCGGGGAATGGCTGTTTTTT
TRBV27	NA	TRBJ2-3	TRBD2	CASSLIGLAGGRGKRDTQYF	TGTGCCAGCAGTTTAATCGGGCTAGCGGGAGGGAGGGGGAAACGAGATACGCAGTATTTT
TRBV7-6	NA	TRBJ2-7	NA	CASSSPGAPSSYEQYF	TGTGCCAGCAGCTCTCCAGGGGCTCCAAGCTCCTACGAGCAGTACTTC
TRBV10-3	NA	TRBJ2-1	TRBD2	CAISDRRSGRVSYNEQFF	TGTGCCATCAGTGATAGGAGGAGCGGGAGGGTCTCCTACAATGAGCAGTTCTTC
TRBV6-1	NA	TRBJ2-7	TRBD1	CASSPTGTYEQYF	TGTGCCAGCAGCCCGACAGGGACCTACGAGCAGTACTTC
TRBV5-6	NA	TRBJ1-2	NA	CASSLSSYGYTF	TGTGCCAGCAGCTTGTCCTCGTATGGCTACACCTTC
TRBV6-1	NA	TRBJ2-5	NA	CASRSGTRKETQYF	TGTGCCAGCAGGAGCGGTACAAGAAAAGAGACCCAGTACTTC
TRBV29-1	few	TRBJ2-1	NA	CSVEEDSSYNEQFF	TGCAGCGTGGAGGAGGATAGCTCCTACAATGAGCAGTTCTTC
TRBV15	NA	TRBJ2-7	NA	CATSRGPGRGSYEQYF	TGTGCCACCAGCAGAGGGCCCGGGCGGGGTTCCTACGAGCAGTACTTC
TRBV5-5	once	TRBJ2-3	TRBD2	CASSLTSGMADTQYF	TGTGCCAGCAGCTTGACTAGCGGGATGGCAGATACGCAGTATTTT
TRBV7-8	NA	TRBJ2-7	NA	CASSLATDRGEQYF	TGTGCCAGCAGCTTAGCGACGGATAGAGGCGAGCAGTACTTC
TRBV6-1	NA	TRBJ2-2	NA	CASSEGSRGGQTGELFF	TGTGCCAGCAGTGAAGGGTCTAGGGGGGGTCAAACCGGGGAGCTGTTTTTT
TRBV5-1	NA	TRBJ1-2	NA	CASSPSEGRRYGYTF	TGCGCCAGCAGCCCTTCCGAGGGCCGGAGGTATGGCTACACCTTC
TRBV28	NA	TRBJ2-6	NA	CASSLYSSGANVLTF	TGTGCCAGCAGTTTATACAGCTCTGGGGCCAACGTCCTGACTTTC
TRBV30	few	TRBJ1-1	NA	CAWGRLGAGNTEAFF	TGTGCCTGGGGCCGCTTGGGGGCTGGAAACACTGAAGCTTTCTTT
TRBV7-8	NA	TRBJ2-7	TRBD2	CASSPQRGILYEQYF	TGTGCCAGCAGCCCTCAGCGGGGAATCCTCTACGAGCAGTACTTC
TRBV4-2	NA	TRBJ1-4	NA	CASSPVAGEDEKLFF	TGTGCCAGCAGCCCCGTCGCGGGAGAGGACGAAAAACTGTTTTTT